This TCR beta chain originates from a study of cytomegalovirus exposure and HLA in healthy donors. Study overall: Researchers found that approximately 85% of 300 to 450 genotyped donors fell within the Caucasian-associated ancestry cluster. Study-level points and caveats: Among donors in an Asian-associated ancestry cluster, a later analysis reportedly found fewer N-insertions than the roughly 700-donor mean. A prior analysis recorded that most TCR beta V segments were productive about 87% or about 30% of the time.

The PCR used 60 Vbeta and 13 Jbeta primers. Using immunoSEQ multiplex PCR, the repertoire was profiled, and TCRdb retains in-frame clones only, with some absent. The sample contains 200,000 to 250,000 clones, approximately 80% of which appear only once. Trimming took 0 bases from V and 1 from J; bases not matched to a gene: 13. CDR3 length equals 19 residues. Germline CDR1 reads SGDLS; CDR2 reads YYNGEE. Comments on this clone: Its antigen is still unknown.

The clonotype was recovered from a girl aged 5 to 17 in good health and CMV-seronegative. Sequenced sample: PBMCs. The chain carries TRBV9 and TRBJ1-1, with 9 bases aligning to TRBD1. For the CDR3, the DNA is TGTGCCAGCAGCGTAGCCATACCGGGACAGGGTCGGGCGAACACTGAAGCTTTCTTT. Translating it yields CASSVAIPGQGRANTEAFF.